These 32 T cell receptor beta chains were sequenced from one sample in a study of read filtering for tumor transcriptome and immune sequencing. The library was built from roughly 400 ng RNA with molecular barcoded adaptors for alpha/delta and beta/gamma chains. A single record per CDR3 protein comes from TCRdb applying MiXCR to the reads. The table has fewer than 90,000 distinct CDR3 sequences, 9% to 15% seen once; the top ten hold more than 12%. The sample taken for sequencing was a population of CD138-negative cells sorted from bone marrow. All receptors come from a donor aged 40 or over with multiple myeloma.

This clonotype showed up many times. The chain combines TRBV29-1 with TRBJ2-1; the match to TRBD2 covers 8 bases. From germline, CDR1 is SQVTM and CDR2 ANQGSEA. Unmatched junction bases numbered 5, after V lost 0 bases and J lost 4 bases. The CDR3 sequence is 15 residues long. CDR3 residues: CSVEDISGVYNEQFF. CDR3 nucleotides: TGCAGCGTTGAAGATATTAGCGGGGTATACAATGAGCAGTTCTTC.

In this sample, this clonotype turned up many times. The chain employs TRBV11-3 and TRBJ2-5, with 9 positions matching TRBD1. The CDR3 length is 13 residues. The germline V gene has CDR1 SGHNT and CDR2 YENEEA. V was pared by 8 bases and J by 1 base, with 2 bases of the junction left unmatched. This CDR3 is CASGDRAQETQYF. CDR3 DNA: TGTGCCAGCGGGGACAGGGCCCAAGAGACCCAGTACTTC.

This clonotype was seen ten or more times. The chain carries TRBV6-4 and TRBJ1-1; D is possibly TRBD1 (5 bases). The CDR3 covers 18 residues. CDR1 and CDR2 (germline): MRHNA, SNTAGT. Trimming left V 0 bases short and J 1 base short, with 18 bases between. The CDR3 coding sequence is TGTGCCAGCAGTGACTCGAGGCAGGGAGTAGTGAGGAACACTGAAGCTTTCTTT. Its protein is CASSDSRQGVVRNTEAFF.

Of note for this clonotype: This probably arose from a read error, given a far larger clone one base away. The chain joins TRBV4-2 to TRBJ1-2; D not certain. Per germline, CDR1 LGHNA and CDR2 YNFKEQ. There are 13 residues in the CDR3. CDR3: CASSQNEIYGYTF. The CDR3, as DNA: TGCGCCAGCAGCCAAAACGAAATCTATGGCTACACCTTC.

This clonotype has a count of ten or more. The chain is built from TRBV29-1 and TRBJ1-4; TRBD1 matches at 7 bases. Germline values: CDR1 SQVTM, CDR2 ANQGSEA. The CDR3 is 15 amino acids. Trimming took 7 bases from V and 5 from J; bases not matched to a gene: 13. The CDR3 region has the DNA TGCAGCGCTGCTCGGGAGACAGGGCCCAATGAAAAACTGTTTTTT. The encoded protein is CSAARETGPNEKLFF.

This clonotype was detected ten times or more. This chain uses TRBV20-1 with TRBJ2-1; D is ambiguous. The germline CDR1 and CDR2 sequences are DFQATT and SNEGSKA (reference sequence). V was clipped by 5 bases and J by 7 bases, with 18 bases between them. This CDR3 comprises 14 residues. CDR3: CSALTLTHPNEQFF. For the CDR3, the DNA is TGCAGTGCTCTTACTCTTACTCACCCTAATGAGCAGTTCTTC.

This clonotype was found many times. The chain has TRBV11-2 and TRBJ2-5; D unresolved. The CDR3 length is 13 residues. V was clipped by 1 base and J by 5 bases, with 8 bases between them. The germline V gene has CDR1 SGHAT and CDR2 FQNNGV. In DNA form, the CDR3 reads TGTGCCAGCAGCTTAGCGATGGAGGAGACCCAGTACTTC. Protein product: CASSLAMEETQYF. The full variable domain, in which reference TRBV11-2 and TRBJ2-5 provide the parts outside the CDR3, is EAGVAQSPRYKIIEKRQSVAFWCNPISGHATLYWYQQILGQGPKLLIQFQNNGVVDDSQLPKDRFSAERLKGVDSTLKIQPAKLEDSAVYLCASSLAMEETQYFGPGTRLLVL.

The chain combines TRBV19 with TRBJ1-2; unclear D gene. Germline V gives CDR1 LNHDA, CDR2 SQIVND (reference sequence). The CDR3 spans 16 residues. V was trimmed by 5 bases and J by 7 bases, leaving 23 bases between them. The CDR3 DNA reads TGTGCCAGTAGTCCCTACCAGCAAGGCAGCCTTTCTGGCTACACCTTC. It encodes CASSPYQQGSLSGYTF.

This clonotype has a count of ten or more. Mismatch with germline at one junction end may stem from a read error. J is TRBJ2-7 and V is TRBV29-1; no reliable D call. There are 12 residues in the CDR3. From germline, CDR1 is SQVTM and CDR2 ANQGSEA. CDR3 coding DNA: TGCGGCGTTGGGCCGGATTCCTACGAGCAGTACTTC. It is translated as CGVGPDSYEQYF.

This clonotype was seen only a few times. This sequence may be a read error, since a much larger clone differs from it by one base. CDR3 region: CASWGAGTDAFF. CDR3 bases: TGTGCCAGCTGGGGGGCAGGCACTGATGCTTTCTTT. The chain employs TRBV18 and TRBJ1-1; tentatively, D is TRBD1 (6 bases). The CDR3 consists of 12 residues. CDR1 is KGHSH, CDR2 LQKENI, per germline.

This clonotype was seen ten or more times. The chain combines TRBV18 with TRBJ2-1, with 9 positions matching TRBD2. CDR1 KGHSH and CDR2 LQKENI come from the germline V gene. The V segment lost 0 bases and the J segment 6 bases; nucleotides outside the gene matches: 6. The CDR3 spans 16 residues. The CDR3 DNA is TGTGCCAGCTCACCACCGGCGGGGGGGCTCGGCAATGAGCAGTTCTTC. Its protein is CASSPPAGGLGNEQFF.

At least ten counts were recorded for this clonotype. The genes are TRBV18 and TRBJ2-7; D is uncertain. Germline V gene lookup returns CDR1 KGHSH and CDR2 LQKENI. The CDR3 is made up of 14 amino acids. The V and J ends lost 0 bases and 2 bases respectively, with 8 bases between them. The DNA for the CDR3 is TGTGCCAGCTCACCACCATCCAGGCCCTACGAGCAGTACTTC. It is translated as CASSPPSRPYEQYF.

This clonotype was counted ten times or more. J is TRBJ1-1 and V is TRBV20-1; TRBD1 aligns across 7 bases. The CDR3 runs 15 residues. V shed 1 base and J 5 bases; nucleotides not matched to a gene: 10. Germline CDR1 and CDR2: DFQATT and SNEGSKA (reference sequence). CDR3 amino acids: CSARGGGPGWTEAFF. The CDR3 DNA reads TGCAGTGCTAGAGGAGGGGGCCCAGGTTGGACTGAAGCTTTCTTT.

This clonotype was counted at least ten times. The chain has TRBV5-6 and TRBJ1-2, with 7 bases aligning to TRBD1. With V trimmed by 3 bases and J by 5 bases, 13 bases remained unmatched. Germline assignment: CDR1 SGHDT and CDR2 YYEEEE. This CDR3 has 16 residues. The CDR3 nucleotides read TGTGCCAGCAGCTGGGGGGACAGTAGGGAAAGTTATGGCTACACCTTC. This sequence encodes CASSWGDSRESYGYTF.

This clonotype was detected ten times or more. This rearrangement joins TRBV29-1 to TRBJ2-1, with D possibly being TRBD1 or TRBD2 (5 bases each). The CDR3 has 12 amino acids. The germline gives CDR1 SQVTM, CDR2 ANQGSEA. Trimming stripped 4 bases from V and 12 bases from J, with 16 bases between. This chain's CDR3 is CSVVYGARGQFF. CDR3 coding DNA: TGCAGCGTTGTTTATGGGGCGAGGGGGCAGTTCTTC.

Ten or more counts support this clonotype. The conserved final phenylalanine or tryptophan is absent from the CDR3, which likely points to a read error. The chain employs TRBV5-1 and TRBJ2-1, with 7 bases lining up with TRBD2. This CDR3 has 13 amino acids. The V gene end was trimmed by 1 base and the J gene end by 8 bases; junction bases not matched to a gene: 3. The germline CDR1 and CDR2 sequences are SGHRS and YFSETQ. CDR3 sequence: CASSLRGRDEQFL. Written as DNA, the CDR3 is TGCGCCAGCAGCTTGCGGGGGAGGGATGAGCAGTTCCTC.

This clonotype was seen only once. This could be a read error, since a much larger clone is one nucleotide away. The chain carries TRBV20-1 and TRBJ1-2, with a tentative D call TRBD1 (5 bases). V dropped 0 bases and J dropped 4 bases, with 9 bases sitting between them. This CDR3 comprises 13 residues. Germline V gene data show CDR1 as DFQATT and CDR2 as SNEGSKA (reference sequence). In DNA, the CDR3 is TGCAGTGCTAGAGAAGCCGGGGCCTATGGCTACACCTTC. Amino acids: CSAREAGAYGYTF.

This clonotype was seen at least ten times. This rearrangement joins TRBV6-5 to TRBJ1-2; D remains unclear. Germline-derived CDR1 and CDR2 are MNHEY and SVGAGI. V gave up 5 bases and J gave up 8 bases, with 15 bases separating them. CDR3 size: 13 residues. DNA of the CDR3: TGTGCCAGCAGTCCCCCCGAGGGTAGAGGCTACACCTTC. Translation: CASSPPEGRGYTF.

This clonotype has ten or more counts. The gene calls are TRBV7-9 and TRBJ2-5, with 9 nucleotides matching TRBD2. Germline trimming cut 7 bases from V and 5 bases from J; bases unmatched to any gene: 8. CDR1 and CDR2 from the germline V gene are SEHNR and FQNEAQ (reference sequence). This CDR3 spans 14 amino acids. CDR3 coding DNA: TGTGCCAGCACTCAGACTAGCGGTGACGAGACCCAGTACTTC. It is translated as CASTQTSGDETQYF.

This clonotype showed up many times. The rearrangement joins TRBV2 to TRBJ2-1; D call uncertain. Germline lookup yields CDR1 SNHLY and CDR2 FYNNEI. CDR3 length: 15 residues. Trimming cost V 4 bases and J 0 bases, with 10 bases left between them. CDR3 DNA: TGTGCCAGCAGTGTTTCCGGGTACTCCTACAATGAGCAGTTCTTC. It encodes CASSVSGYSYNEQFF.

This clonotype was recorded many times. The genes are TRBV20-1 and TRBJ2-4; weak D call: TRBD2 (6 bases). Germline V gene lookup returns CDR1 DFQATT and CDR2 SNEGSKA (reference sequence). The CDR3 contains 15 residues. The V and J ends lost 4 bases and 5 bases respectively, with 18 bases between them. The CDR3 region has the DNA TGCAGTGCTACCGGGACGGGGGAAGTCCAAAACATTCAGTACTTC. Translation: CSATGTGEVQNIQYF.

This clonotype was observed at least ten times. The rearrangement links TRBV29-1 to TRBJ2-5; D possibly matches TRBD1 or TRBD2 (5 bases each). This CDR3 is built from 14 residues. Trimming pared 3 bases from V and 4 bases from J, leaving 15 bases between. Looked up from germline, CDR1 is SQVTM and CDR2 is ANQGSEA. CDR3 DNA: TGCAGCGTTGACACCTGGGACCCCATAGAGACCCAGTACTTC. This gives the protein CSVDTWDPIETQYF.

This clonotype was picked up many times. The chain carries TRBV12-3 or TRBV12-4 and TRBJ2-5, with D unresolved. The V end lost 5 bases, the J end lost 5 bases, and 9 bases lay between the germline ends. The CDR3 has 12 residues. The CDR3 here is CASSPLGETQYF. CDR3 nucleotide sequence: TGTGCCAGCAGTCCCCTTGGTGAGACCCAGTACTTC.

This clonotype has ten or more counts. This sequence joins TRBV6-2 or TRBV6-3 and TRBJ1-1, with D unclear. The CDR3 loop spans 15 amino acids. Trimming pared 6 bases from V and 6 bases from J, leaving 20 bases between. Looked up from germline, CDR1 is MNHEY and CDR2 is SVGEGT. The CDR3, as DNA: TGTGCCAGCAGGATCTGGGAAAGGGCTGGGGCTGAAGCTTTCTTT. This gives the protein CASRIWERAGAEAFF.

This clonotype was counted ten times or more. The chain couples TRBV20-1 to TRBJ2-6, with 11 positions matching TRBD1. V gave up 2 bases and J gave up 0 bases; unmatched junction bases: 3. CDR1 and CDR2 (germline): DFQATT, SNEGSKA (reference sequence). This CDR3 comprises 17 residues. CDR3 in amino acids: CSARQGQGVSGANVLTF. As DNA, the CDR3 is TGCAGTGCTAGACAGGGACAGGGGGTCTCTGGGGCCAACGTCCTGACTTTC.

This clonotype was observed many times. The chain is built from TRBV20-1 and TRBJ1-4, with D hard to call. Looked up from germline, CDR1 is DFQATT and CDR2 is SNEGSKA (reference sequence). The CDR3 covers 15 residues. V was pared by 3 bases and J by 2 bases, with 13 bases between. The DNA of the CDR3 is TGCAGTGCTAGCGGCGGATCGGGGACTAATGAAAAACTGTTTTTT. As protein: CSASGGSGTNEKLFF.

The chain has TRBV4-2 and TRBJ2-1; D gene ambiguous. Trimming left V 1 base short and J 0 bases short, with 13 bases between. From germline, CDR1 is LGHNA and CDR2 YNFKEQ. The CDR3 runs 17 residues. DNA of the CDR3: TGTGCCAGCAGCCAAGCGCAAGGTAGCAGCTCCTACAATGAGCAGTTCTTC. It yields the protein CASSQAQGSSSYNEQFF.

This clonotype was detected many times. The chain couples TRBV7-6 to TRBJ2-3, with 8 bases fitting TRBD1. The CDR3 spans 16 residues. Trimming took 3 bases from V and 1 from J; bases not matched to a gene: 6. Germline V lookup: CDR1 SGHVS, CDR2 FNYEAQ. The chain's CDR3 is CASSFSSGQGTDTQYF. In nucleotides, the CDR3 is TGTGCCAGCAGCTTTTCCTCGGGACAGGGCACAGATACGCAGTATTTT.

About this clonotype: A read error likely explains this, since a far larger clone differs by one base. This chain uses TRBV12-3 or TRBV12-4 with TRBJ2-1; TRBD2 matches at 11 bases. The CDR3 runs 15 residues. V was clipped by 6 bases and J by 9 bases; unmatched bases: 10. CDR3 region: CASRKISGREGEQFF. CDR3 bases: TGTGCCAGCAGAAAGATTAGCGGGAGGGAGGGTGAGCAGTTCTTC.

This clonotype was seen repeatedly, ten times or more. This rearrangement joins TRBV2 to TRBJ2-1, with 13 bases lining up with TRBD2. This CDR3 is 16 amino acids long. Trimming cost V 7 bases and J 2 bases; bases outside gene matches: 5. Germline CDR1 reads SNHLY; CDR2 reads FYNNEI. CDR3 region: CASTGTSGRAYNEQFF. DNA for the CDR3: TGTGCCAGCACCGGTACTAGCGGGAGGGCCTACAATGAGCAGTTCTTC.

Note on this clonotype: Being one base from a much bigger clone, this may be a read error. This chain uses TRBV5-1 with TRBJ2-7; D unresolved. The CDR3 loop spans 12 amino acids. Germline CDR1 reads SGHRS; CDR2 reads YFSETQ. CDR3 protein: CAISLGTYEQYF. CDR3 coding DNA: TGCGCCATCAGCTTGGGTACCTACGAGCAGTACTTC.

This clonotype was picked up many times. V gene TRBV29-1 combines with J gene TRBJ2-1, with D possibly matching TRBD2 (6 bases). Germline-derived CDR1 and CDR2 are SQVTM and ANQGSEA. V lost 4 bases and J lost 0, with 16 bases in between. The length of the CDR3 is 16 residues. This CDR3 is CSVVFGSTDSYNEQFF. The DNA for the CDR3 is TGCAGCGTTGTCTTCGGGAGTACCGACTCCTACAATGAGCAGTTCTTC.